These 25 T cell receptor beta chains came from one sample sequenced in a study of metastatic and nonmetastatic thyroid tumors. MiXCR reprocessed the PCR reads for TCRdb. The sample yields over 30,000 clones, approximately 30% seen once. Thyroid surgery was performed in patients who had received no treatment beforehand. Material: blood. The receptors originated from a female donor with papillary thyroid cancer or a benign thyroid nodule (not recorded which). Some clones in this sample may be carry-over from other donors' samples.

V usage is TRBV7-2 and J usage is TRBJ1-2; 9 bases line up with TRBD1. This CDR3 has 15 amino acids. Germline CDR1 and CDR2: SGHTA and FQGNSA. After removal of 5 bases from V and 1 base from J, the junction contained 5 bases not matched to a gene. The CDR3 protein is CASSTRTGDNYGYTF. The CDR3 DNA reads TGTGCCAGCAGCACCCGGACAGGGGATAACTATGGCTACACCTTC.

This clone was recorded many times. A junction boundary mismatches the germline segment, possibly from a read error. The chain links TRBV18 to TRBJ2-5; a possible D gene is TRBD1 (5 bases). Germline CDR1 KGHSH, CDR2 LQKENI. CDR3 length: 14 amino acids. The CDR3, as DNA: TGTGCCAGCTCACCAGACAGCCCTCAAGAGGCCCAGTACTTC. As protein: CASSPDSPQEAQYF.

In its sample, this clone ranks as medium-sized (0.01 to 0.1%). The chain employs TRBV6-1 and TRBJ2-1; the D gene is possibly TRBD2 (5 bases). The CDR3 totals 13 residues. Trimming pared 4 bases from V and 5 bases from J, leaving 9 bases between. The V gene's germline CDR1 is MNHNS and CDR2 SASEGT. The chain's CDR3 is CASSGAADNEQFF. The DNA for the CDR3 is TGTGCCAGCAGTGGGGCAGCGGACAATGAGCAGTTCTTC.

Only a few counts were recorded for this clone. One junction end does not reproduce the germline sequence, and a read error may be involved. Additional DNA sequences in this sample encode the identical CDR3. This rearrangement joins TRBV2 to TRBJ2-7; D is uncertain. The CDR3 runs 15 residues. CDR1 and CDR2 (germline): SNHLY, FYNNEI. The CDR3 reads CASRLSGTASYEQYF. The DNA for the CDR3 is TGTGCCAGCAGACTGAGTGGTACGGCCTCCTATGAGCAGTACTTC.

This clone was picked up a small number of times. CDR3 loop: CASSLTRASGSYEQYF. The CDR3 DNA follows: TGTGCCAGCAGTTTAACCCGGGCTTCGGGGTCCTACGAGCAGTACTTC. The chain recombines TRBV28 with TRBJ2-7; D is possibly TRBD2 (5 bases). The V gene lost 2 bases and the J gene lost 1 base, with 15 bases spanning the gap. The germline V gene encodes CDR1 MDHEN and CDR2 SYDVKM. The CDR3 totals 16 residues.

This clone has just a few counts. The rearrangement joins TRBV7-2 to TRBJ1-2; TRBD1 is a possible D gene (5 bases). Trimming shortened V by 5 bases and J by 14 bases, and 18 bases separated the two germline ends. The CDR3 spans 12 residues. Germline CDR1 is SGHTA and CDR2 is FQGNSA. Here the CDR3 DNA reads TGTGCCAGCAGCCCCGGATGGGGGTCGTCTACCTTC. It translates to CASSPGWGSSTF.

Points on this clone: With a much larger clone just one base away, this may be a read error. The rearrangement links TRBV25-1 to TRBJ1-1, with D tentatively TRBD1 (5 bases). CDR1 is MGHDK and CDR2 is SYGVNS in the germline V gene. The CDR3 runs 11 residues. Trimming took 3 bases from V and 13 from J, leaving 12 bases between them. CDR3 nucleotide sequence: TGTGCCAGCAGTGAGACAGAGTCTGTTTTCTTT. It yields the protein CASSETESVFF. The whole variable domain, filled in from reference TRBV25-1 and TRBJ1-1, reads EADIYQTPRYLVIGTGKKITLECSQTMGHDKMYWYQQDPGMELHLIHYSYGVNSTEKGDLSSESTVSRIRTEHFPLTLESARPSHTSQYLCASSETESVFFGQGTRLTVV.

The chain carries TRBV24-1 and TRBJ2-3; 8 bases match TRBD2. Germline CDR1 KGHDR, CDR2 SFDVKD. After removal of 8 bases from V and 2 bases from J, the junction contained 11 bases not matched to a gene. The CDR3 consists of 16 residues. CDR3 nucleotides: TGTGCCACCATTGAGGTTTCTAGCGGGTCCACAGATACGCAGTATTTT. The encoded protein is CATIEVSSGSTDTQYF.

Concerning this clone: A junction end diverges from the germline sequence, so it may reflect a read error. V and J are TRBV18 and TRBJ1-4, with D uncertain. Germline V gene sequence: CDR1 KGHSH, CDR2 LQKENI. This CDR3 has 14 amino acids. CDR3 DNA sequence: TGTGCCAGCTCGAGGCCAGACATTAATAAAAAACTGTTTTTT. Its protein is CASSRPDINKKLFF. The full variable domain, rest sourced from reference TRBV18 and TRBJ1-4, is NAGVMQNPRHLVRRRGQEARLRCSPMKGHSHVYWYRQLPEEGLKFMVYLQKENIIDESGMPKERFSAEFPKEGPSILRIQQVVRGDSAAYFCASSRPDINKKLFFGSGTQLSVL.

This clone was counted a few times. At one end the junction does not follow the germline gene, possibly because of a read error. The chain employs TRBV6-4 and TRBJ2-7, with 7 bases lining up with TRBD1. The germline V gene encodes CDR1 MRHNA and CDR2 SNTAGT. The CDR3 runs 15 residues. The DNA for the CDR3 is TGTGCCAGCAGTGGTCGGACAGGAATCTCCTACGATCAGTACTTC. It yields the protein CASSGRTGISYDQYF.

The V call is TRBV20-1, the J call TRBJ2-7; D might be TRBD2 (6 bases). Trimming took off 3 bases at V and 6 bases at J, with 21 bases between the two ends. From germline, CDR1 is DFQATT and CDR2 SNEGSKA (reference sequence). This CDR3 has 15 residues. The CDR3 region is CSASARGISTFEQYF. The CDR3 DNA reads TGCAGTGCTAGCGCTCGGGGGATCTCCACTTTCGAGCAGTACTTC.

This clone came up many times. The CDR3 sequence is CASSEGTRETDTQYF. Here the CDR3 DNA reads TGTGCCAGCAGTGAAGGGACACGGGAAACAGATACGCAGTATTTT. This sequence joins TRBV6-4 and TRBJ2-3, with TRBD1 as a possible D gene (6 bases). CDR1 MRHNA and CDR2 SNTAGT come from the germline V gene. This CDR3 has 15 amino acids. With 3 bases removed from V and 3 bases from J, the gap between germline ends came to 13 bases.

This clone has just a few counts. The chain joins TRBV2 to TRBJ2-1; D may be TRBD2 (6 bases). The V end was cut by 11 bases, the J end by 5 bases, with 19 bases between. Germline assignment: CDR1 SNHLY and CDR2 FYNNEI. The CDR3 sequence is 14 residues long. The CDR3 loop is CAGSGRDGNNEQFF. CDR3 bases: TGTGCCGGAAGTGGGCGGGATGGAAACAATGAGCAGTTCTTC.

Regarding this clone: Mismatch with germline at one junction end may stem from a read error. V is TRBV6-2 or TRBV6-3 and J is TRBJ2-5; 7 positions agree with TRBD2. There are 15 residues in the CDR3. The V gene's germline CDR1 is MNHEY and CDR2 SVGEGT. CDR3 nucleotides: TGTTCCAGCAGCTCGACGACTAGCCCCCAAGAGACCCAGTACTTC. Its protein is CSSSSTTSPQETQYF.

This clone was detected many times. This rearrangement joins TRBV28 to TRBJ2-7; TRBD2 agrees at 11 bases. Trimming cost V 5 bases and J 7 bases; bases outside gene matches: 4. This CDR3 comprises 13 residues. Germline values: CDR1 MDHEN, CDR2 SYDVKM. CDR3 loop: CASSLPSGGEQYF. The CDR3 DNA follows: TGTGCCAGCAGTCTGCCTAGCGGGGGGGAGCAGTACTTC.

This clone has ten or more counts. The genes are TRBV7-3 and TRBJ2-2; TRBD1 or TRBD2 may be the D gene (5 bases each). Germline V gene lookup returns CDR1 SGHTA and CDR2 FQGTGA. V gave up 2 bases and J gave up 6 bases, with 10 bases separating them. This CDR3 is 14 amino acids long. The CDR3 DNA follows: TGTGCCAGCAGCTTAGGTGGGGGTTCCGGGGAGCTGTTTTTT. It codes for CASSLGGGSGELFF. Looking up the rest from reference TRBV7-3 and TRBJ2-2 gives the full variable domain: GAGVSQTPSNKVTEKGKYVELRCDPISGHTALYWYRQSLGQGPEFLIYFQGTGAADDSGLPNDRFFAVRPEGSVSTLKIQRTERGDSAVYLCASSLGGGSGELFFGEGSRLTVL.

The chain combines TRBV5-1 with TRBJ1-5; D remains ambiguous. V gave up 0 bases and J gave up 7 bases, with 11 bases separating them. CDR3 length: 14 residues. The germline V gene encodes CDR1 SGHRS and CDR2 YFSETQ. CDR3 protein: CASSLDRGGQPQHF. The CDR3 bases are TGCGCCAGCAGCTTGGATCGCGGAGGCCAGCCCCAGCATTTT. The full variable domain, completed using reference TRBV5-1 and TRBJ1-5, is KAGVTQTPRYLIKTRGQQVTLSCSPISGHRSVSWYQQTPGQGLQFLFEYFSETQRNKGNFPGRFSGRQFSNSRSEMNVSTLELGDSALYLCASSLDRGGQPQHFGDGTRLSIL.

In this sample, this clone turned up a few times. The rearrangement uses TRBV6-1 and TRBJ2-1; D gene unclear. This CDR3 has 16 residues. Per germline, CDR1 MNHNS and CDR2 SASEGT. Trimming removed 0 bases at V and 4 bases at J, with 13 bases between. The chain's CDR3 is CASSEAHPIMYNEQFF. CDR3 DNA: TGTGCCAGCAGTGAAGCACATCCCATAATGTACAATGAGCAGTTCTTC.

The sample holds a few counts of this clone. The chain has TRBV2 and TRBJ1-5; D gene unclear. The CDR3 loop spans 15 amino acids. Trimming stripped 4 bases from V and 2 bases from J, with 12 bases between. The germline CDR1 and CDR2 sequences are SNHLY and FYNNEI. CDR3 region: CASSVRETGNQPQHF. The CDR3, as DNA: TGTGCCAGCAGTGTGCGGGAAACGGGCAATCAGCCCCAGCATTTT.

Within the sample, this clone is medium-sized. V gene TRBV24-1 combines with J gene TRBJ2-7; no clear D gene. The V end lost 12 bases, the J end lost 8 bases, and 16 bases lay between the germline ends. CDR1 and CDR2 from the germline V gene are KGHDR and SFDVKD. This CDR3 spans 11 amino acids. CDR3 DNA: TGTGCCCGCGCCTTGCGGCCTCAGCAGTACTTC. Its translation: CARALRPQQYF.

With respect to this clone: Because it lacks the conserved phenylalanine or tryptophan at the end, this CDR3 is likely a read error. V is TRBV6-1 and J is TRBJ2-1; TRBD2 matches 9 bases. The CDR3 covers 15 residues. Germline assignment: CDR1 MNHNS and CDR2 SASEGT. The CDR3 sequence is CAISEGRGGPYEQFY. The CDR3 bases are TGTGCCATCAGTGAAGGGCGGGGGGGCCCGTACGAGCAGTTCTAC.

The rearrangement joins TRBV4-2 to TRBJ2-1, with a weak D call TRBD2 (6 bases). Germline V gene sequence: CDR1 LGHNA, CDR2 YNFKEQ. There are 18 residues in the CDR3. V was cut by 2 bases and J by 3 bases, with 20 bases left in between. The CDR3 coding sequence is TGTGCCAGCAGCCAACGGGGAGGAGCTTTTTCTATCTACAATGAGCAGTTCTTC. Amino acid sequence: CASSQRGGAFSIYNEQFF.

The table lists this clone with a few counts. A clone one base away is much larger, so this may be a read error. This CDR3 is CASSLGVLGTEAFF. Written as DNA, the CDR3 is TGTGCCAGCAGCTTGGGGGTATTGGGCACTGAAGCTTTCTTT. This chain connects TRBV5-6 to TRBJ1-1; D not certain. In germline, CDR1 is SGHDT, CDR2 YYEEEE. Trimming left V 0 bases short and J 4 bases short, with 10 bases between. The CDR3 spans 14 residues.

This clone occurred many times. The chain combines TRBV7-8 with TRBJ2-7; D is perhaps TRBD1 (5 bases). The V gene's germline CDR1 is SGHVS and CDR2 FQNEAQ. The V and J ends lost 0 bases and 0 bases respectively, with 9 bases between them. CDR3 length: 15 amino acids. This CDR3 is CASSLAHRFSYEQYF. CDR3 nucleotides: TGTGCCAGCAGCTTAGCGCACAGGTTCTCCTACGAGCAGTACTTC.

As to this clone: Just one base apart from a much larger clone, this may be a read error. The rearrangement joins TRBV12-3 or TRBV12-4 to TRBJ1-4; D uncertain. This CDR3 has 13 amino acids. The CDR3 loop is CASGPTRNEELFF. CDR3 coding DNA: TGTGCCAGCGGGCCGACAAGGAATGAAGAACTGTTTTTT.